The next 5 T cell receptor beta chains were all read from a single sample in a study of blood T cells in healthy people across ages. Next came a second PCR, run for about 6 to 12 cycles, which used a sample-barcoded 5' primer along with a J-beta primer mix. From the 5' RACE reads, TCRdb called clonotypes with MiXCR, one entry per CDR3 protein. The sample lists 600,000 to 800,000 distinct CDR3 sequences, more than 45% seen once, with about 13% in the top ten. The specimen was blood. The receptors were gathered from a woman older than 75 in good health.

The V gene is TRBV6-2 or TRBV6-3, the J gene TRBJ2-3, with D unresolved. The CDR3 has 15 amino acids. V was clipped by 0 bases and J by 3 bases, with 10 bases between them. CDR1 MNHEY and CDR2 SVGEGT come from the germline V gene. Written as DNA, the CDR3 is TGTGCCAGCAGTTACTCGAAGGCATATACAGATACGCAGTATTTT. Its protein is CASSYSKAYTDTQYF.

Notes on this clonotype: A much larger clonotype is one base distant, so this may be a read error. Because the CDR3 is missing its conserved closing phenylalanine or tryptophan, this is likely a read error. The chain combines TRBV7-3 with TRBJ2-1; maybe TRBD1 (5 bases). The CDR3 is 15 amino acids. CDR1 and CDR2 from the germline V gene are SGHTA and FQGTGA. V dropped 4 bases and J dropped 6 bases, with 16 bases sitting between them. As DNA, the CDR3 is TGTGCCAGCAGCTCCCTGACAGCCCTGCCCAATGAGCAGTTCGTC. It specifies CASSSLTALPNEQFV.

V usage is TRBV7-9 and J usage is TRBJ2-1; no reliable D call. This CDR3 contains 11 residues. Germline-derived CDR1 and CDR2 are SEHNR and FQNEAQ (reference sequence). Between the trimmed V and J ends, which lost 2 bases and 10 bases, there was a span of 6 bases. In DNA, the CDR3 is TGTGCCAGCAGCTTAACCCCCGAGCAGTTCTTC. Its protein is CASSLTPEQFF. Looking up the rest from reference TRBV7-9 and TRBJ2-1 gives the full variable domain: DTGVSQNPRHKITKRGQNVTFRCDPISEHNRLYWYRQTLGQGPEFLTYFQNEAQLEKSRLLSDRFSAERPKGSFSTLEIQRTEQGDSAMYLCASSLTPEQFFGPGTRLTVL.

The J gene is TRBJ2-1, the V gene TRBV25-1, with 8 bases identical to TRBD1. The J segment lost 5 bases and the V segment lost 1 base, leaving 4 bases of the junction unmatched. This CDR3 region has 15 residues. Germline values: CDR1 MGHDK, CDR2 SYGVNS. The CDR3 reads CASSEWGTGNNEQFF. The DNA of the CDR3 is TGTGCCAGCAGTGAATGGGGGACAGGAAACAATGAGCAGTTCTTC.

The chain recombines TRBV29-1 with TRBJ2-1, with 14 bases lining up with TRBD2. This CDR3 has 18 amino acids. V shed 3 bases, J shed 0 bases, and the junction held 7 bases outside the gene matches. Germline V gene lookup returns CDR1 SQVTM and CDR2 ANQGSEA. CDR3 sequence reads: CSVDGLAGGLSSYNEQFF. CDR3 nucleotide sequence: TGCAGCGTTGATGGACTAGCGGGGGGCTTGAGCTCCTACAATGAGCAGTTCTTC.